This entry lists 27 T cell receptor beta chains sequenced from one sample in a study of beta chain features in type 1 diabetes. Since all of the isolated RNA was reverse transcribed, expressed TCRB transcripts were what got sequenced. Generated by immunoSEQ multiplex PCR, the TCRdb table keeps only in-frame clones and is missing some. The data hold around 350,000 clones, with 10% to 15% observed a single time. Source material: naive CD4+ T cells from blood. The source of these receptors is a man between 18 and 35 years old in good health.

The CDR3 protein is CASSLDRILNTEAFF. In DNA form, the CDR3 reads TGTGCCAGCAGCTTAGACAGGATTTTGAACACTGAAGCTTTCTTT. The rearrangement links TRBV7-2 to TRBJ1-1, with D perhaps matching TRBD1 (5 bases). Germline V gene sequence: CDR1 SGHTA, CDR2 FQGNSA. Trimming removed 1 base from V and 0 bases from J, with 9 bases in between. The CDR3 contains 15 residues.

V is TRBV7-2 and J is TRBJ2-1; TRBD2 matches at 15 bases. V gave up 8 bases and J gave up 9 bases; unmatched junction bases: 11. CDR1 is SGHTA and CDR2 is FQGNSA in the germline V gene. The CDR3 covers 16 residues. Written as DNA, the CDR3 is TGTGCCAGCTCGCTACGTAGGACTAGCGGGGGGGTTGAGCAGTTCTTC. As protein: CASSLRRTSGGVEQFF.

The V gene is TRBV7-2, the J gene TRBJ2-7, with a tentative D call TRBD2 (6 bases). This CDR3 region has 13 residues. V shed 1 base and J shed 4 bases, with 8 bases lying between them. The germline V gene has CDR1 SGHTA and CDR2 FQGNSA. The CDR3 spells CASSLDRGYEQYF. CDR3 coding DNA: TGTGCCAGCAGCTTAGACCGGGGGTACGAGCAGTACTTC.

The V call is TRBV7-3, the J call TRBJ2-1, with 12 positions matching TRBD2. The ends lost 1 base at V and 10 bases at J; junction bases unmatched: 8. Germline V gene sequence: CDR1 SGHTA, CDR2 FQGTGA. The CDR3 totals 16 residues. CDR3 DNA: TGTGCCAGCAGCTTAATGAGGCTAGCGGGGGGGCGGGAGCAGTTCTTC. This gives the protein CASSLMRLAGGREQFF. Using reference TRBV7-3 and TRBJ2-1 for the parts outside the CDR3, the full variable domain is GAGVSQTPSNKVTEKGKYVELRCDPISGHTALYWYRQSLGQGPEFLIYFQGTGAADDSGLPNDRFFAVRPEGSVSTLKIQRTERGDSAVYLCASSLMRLAGGREQFFGPGTRLTVL.

This chain uses TRBV30 with TRBJ2-7; D gene unclear. Germline V gene data show CDR1 as GTSNPN and CDR2 as SVGIG (reference sequence). The CDR3 contains 15 residues. V lost 2 bases to trimming and J lost 3 bases, with 17 bases between them. The CDR3 DNA reads TGTGCCTGGAGTTTGGGTTCTGAGAGACTCTACGAGCAGTACTTC. Encoded protein: CAWSLGSERLYEQYF.

This clone was seen a handful of times. The chain recombines TRBV28 with TRBJ2-1; 9 positions match TRBD1. The CDR3 is 17 amino acids. Per the germline V gene, CDR1 is MDHEN and CDR2 is SYDVKM. V trimming: 4 bases; J trimming: 3 bases; junction bases outside the gene matches: 10. CDR3 sequence: CASSSLLGTGFYNEQFF. DNA of the CDR3: TGTGCCAGCAGTTCCTTGCTAGGGACAGGGTTCTACAATGAGCAGTTCTTC.

Of note for this clone: The same CDR3 arises from other DNA sequences in this sample as well. The chain is built from TRBV7-2 and TRBJ2-1; D unclear. The CDR3 runs to 11 residues. Trimming removed 0 bases at V and 10 bases at J, with 4 bases between. Per the germline V gene, CDR1 is SGHTA and CDR2 is FQGNSA. The CDR3 loop reads CASSLASEQFF. CDR3 in DNA: TGTGCCAGCAGCTTAGCTAGCGAGCAGTTCTTC.

This clone has only a few counts. The chain joins TRBV5-1 to TRBJ1-1, with a tentative D call TRBD1 (5 bases). The CDR3 covers 13 residues. CDR1 and CDR2 (germline): SGHRS, YFSETQ. Trimming left V 7 bases short and J 0 bases short, with 10 bases between. The CDR3, as DNA: TGCGCCAGCTCGGGACTCATGAACACTGAAGCTTTCTTT. Protein product: CASSGLMNTEAFF. The whole variable domain, filled in from reference TRBV5-1 and TRBJ1-1, reads KAGVTQTPRYLIKTRGQQVTLSCSPISGHRSVSWYQQTPGQGLQFLFEYFSETQRNKGNFPGRFSGRQFSNSRSEMNVSTLELGDSALYLCASSGLMNTEAFFGQGTRLTVV.

The chain joins TRBV4-3 to TRBJ1-2; no definite D call. The germline V and J ends were trimmed by 3 bases and 2 bases, with 10 bases remaining between them. The CDR3 consists of 14 residues. CDR1 LGHNA and CDR2 YSLEER come from the germline V gene. The CDR3 region is CASSQGRLNYGYTF. The CDR3 nucleotides are TGCGCCAGCAGCCAGGGCAGGCTAAACTATGGCTACACCTTC.

In this sample, this clone turned up a few times. V gene TRBV18 combines with J gene TRBJ1-4; D possibly corresponds to TRBD1 (6 bases). The CDR3 spans 15 residues. Trimming took 3 bases from V and 2 from J, leaving 10 bases between them. Germline V CDR1 and CDR2: KGHSH, LQKENI. CDR3 sequence reads: CASSPLTGTNEKLFF. The CDR3 nucleotides are TGTGCCAGCTCACCGCTGACAGGCACTAATGAAAAACTGTTTTTT.

The V call is TRBV9, the J call TRBJ2-3; D may be TRBD1 (8 bases). The ends were cut back, 0 bases at V and 4 bases at J, with 15 bases in the middle. In germline, CDR1 is SGDLS, CDR2 YYNGEE. The CDR3 contains 16 residues. The CDR3 DNA reads TGTGCCAGCAGCGTAGGTACAGGGGGAGGGTCAGATACGCAGTATTTT. It specifies CASSVGTGGGSDTQYF.

The chain recombines TRBV30 with TRBJ2-7; maybe TRBD2 (5 bases). Germline CDR1 is GTSNPN and CDR2 is SVGIG (reference sequence). There are 14 residues in the CDR3. Trimming took 2 bases from V and 4 from J, leaving 15 bases between them. The DNA of the CDR3 is TGTGCCTGGAGTTTGGGAGTAGAGATGTACGAGCAGTACTTC. Protein sequence: CAWSLGVEMYEQYF.

The CDR3 loop reads CASRQASYEQYF. Here the CDR3 DNA reads TGTGCCAGCAGACAGGCCTCCTACGAGCAGTACTTC. The V and J genes are TRBV28 and TRBJ2-7, with a possible D match to TRBD1 (5 bases). There are 12 residues in the CDR3. The V end lost 6 bases, the J end lost 0 bases, and 6 bases lay between the germline ends. Germline assignment: CDR1 MDHEN and CDR2 SYDVKM.

This clone was counted between two and nine times. V usage is TRBV5-4 and J usage is TRBJ2-7; 8 nucleotides match TRBD1. In germline, CDR1 is SGHNT, CDR2 YYREEE (reference sequence). V lost 4 bases to trimming and J lost 0 bases; unmatched junction nucleotides: 3. The CDR3 contains 14 residues. The CDR3 sequence: CASSPGQDSYEQYF. The CDR3 DNA follows: TGTGCCAGCAGCCCGGGACAGGACTCCTACGAGCAGTACTTC.

The CDR3: CASTLQGTSQETQYF. CDR3 DNA: TGTGCCAGCACCCTTCAAGGGACTTCGCAAGAGACCCAGTACTTC. This rearrangement joins TRBV11-2 to TRBJ2-5, with D perhaps TRBD2 (6 bases). This CDR3 has 15 residues. From germline, CDR1 is SGHAT and CDR2 FQNNGV. Trimming pared 7 bases from V and 2 bases from J, leaving 17 bases between.

This clone was counted only a few times. CDR3: CASSLRGGETFF. DNA of the CDR3: TGTGCCAGCAGCTTGAGAGGGGGCGAAACTTTCTTT. The rearrangement uses TRBV5-4 and TRBJ1-1; 7 bases are shared with TRBD1. V was clipped by 1 base and J by 12 bases; unmatched bases: 6. The CDR3 loop spans 12 amino acids. Germline assignment: CDR1 SGHNT and CDR2 YYREEE (reference sequence).

The CDR3 DNA sequence: TGTGCCAGCGCAGGGAGGGGGACGCAGTATTTT. Its translation is CASAGRGTQYF. The chain uses TRBV4-2 and TRBJ2-3; tentative D call: TRBD2 (7 bases). The CDR3 totals 11 residues. V lost 8 bases to trimming and J lost 9 bases, with 12 bases between them. Germline CDR1 and CDR2: LGHNA and YNFKEQ.

This clone was seen a handful of times. The V gene is TRBV7-3, the J gene TRBJ1-1; 12 positions agree with TRBD1. Germline CDR1 SGHTA, CDR2 FQGTGA. The CDR3 totals 16 residues. The V segment lost 7 bases and the J segment 4 bases; nucleotides outside the gene matches: 10. As DNA, the CDR3 is TGTGCCAGCAAAGTGGGGGCGGGACAGGGGGCCACTGAAGCTTTCTTT. Translation: CASKVGAGQGATEAFF.

This chain uses TRBV5-1 with TRBJ2-1; 9 nucleotides match TRBD2. V was pared by 1 base and J by 3 bases, with 2 bases of the junction left unmatched. CDR3 length: 15 residues. Germline CDR1 SGHRS, CDR2 YFSETQ. The CDR3 here is CASSLTSGLYNEQFF. CDR3 nucleotides: TGCGCCAGCAGCTTGACTAGCGGGCTCTACAATGAGCAGTTCTTC.

V is TRBV11-1 and J is TRBJ2-5; possible D gene TRBD2, 5 bases. This CDR3 spans 15 amino acids. Germline assignment: CDR1 SGHAT and CDR2 FQDESV (reference sequence). Trimming stripped 5 bases from V and 1 base from J, with 14 bases between. CDR3 region: CASSQNPGVQETQYF. The CDR3 coding sequence is TGTGCCAGCAGCCAGAACCCCGGGGTCCAAGAGACCCAGTACTTC.

Written as DNA, the CDR3 is TGTGCCAGCAGCTTAGCAGCCATGACAGGGTTGAATGAGCAGTTCTTC. Protein sequence: CASSLAAMTGLNEQFF. This chain joins TRBV7-8 and TRBJ2-1; 7 bases are shared with TRBD1. The CDR3 has 16 amino acids. The V and J ends lost 0 bases and 7 bases, in that order; junction bases with no gene match: 9. The germline CDR1 and CDR2 sequences are SGHVS and FQNEAQ. Complete variable domain (other parts from reference TRBV7-8 and TRBJ2-1): GAGVSQSPRYKVAKRGQDVALRCDPISGHVSLFWYQQALGQGPEFLTYFQNEAQLDKSGLPSDRFFAERPEGSVSTLKIQRTQQEDSAVYLCASSLAAMTGLNEQFFGPGTRLTVL.

The chain employs TRBV7-2 and TRBJ2-7, with 7 bases lining up with TRBD1. Germline CDR1 and CDR2: SGHTA and FQGNSA. This CDR3 is 15 amino acids long. Unmatched junction bases numbered 7, after V lost 5 bases and J lost 0 bases. The CDR3 reads CASSPGTVPSYEQYF. CDR3 DNA sequence: TGTGCCAGCAGCCCAGGGACAGTCCCCTCCTACGAGCAGTACTTC.

V gene TRBV7-3 combines with J gene TRBJ2-3, with D hard to call. The CDR3 loop spans 12 amino acids. Germline loops: CDR1 SGHTA, CDR2 FQGTGA. V was trimmed by 5 bases and J by 2 bases, leaving 5 bases between them. CDR3 nucleotide sequence: TGTGCCAGCAGCCTCCTCACAGATACGCAGTATTTT. Its protein is CASSLLTDTQYF.

A remark on this clone: Other nucleotide sequences in the sample specify the same CDR3. The chain is built from TRBV7-2 and TRBJ2-5, with 8 nucleotides matching TRBD1. This CDR3 is 14 amino acids long. Germline lookup yields CDR1 SGHTA and CDR2 FQGNSA. With 5 bases clipped from V and 5 bases from J, the junction kept 7 bases outside the gene matches. This CDR3 is CASSLDRGRETQYF. DNA of the CDR3: TGTGCCAGCAGCCTCGACAGGGGACGGGAGACCCAGTACTTC.

This clone appeared a few times. V is TRBV30 and J is TRBJ1-2, with 8 bases that match TRBD1. The length of the CDR3 is 16 residues. Germline V lookup: CDR1 GTSNPN, CDR2 SVGIG (reference sequence). V lost 2 bases and J lost 6; bases outside the gene matches: 14. This chain's CDR3 is CAWSLRAATGVNGYTF. The CDR3 coding sequence is TGTGCCTGGAGTCTCAGGGCCGCGACAGGGGTTAATGGCTACACCTTC.

The table lists this clone with a few counts. The chain uses TRBV7-2 and TRBJ2-1; D uncertain. This CDR3 spans 12 amino acids. V dropped 5 bases and J dropped 8 bases, with 10 bases sitting between them. The germline CDR1 and CDR2 sequences are SGHTA and FQGNSA. The CDR3 reads CASSPFRDEQFF. The CDR3 region has the DNA TGTGCCAGCAGCCCCTTCCGGGATGAGCAGTTCTTC. The whole variable domain, filled in from reference TRBV7-2 and TRBJ2-1, reads GAGVSQSPSNKVTEKGKDVELRCDPISGHTALYWYRQSLGQGLEFLIYFQGNSAPDKSGLPSDRFSAERTGGSVSTLTIQRTQQEDSAVYLCASSPFRDEQFFGPGTRLTVL.

The chain recombines TRBV5-1 with TRBJ2-3; 7 bases are a match to TRBD1. The CDR3 has 16 residues. After removal of 2 bases from V and 2 bases from J, the junction contained 8 bases not matched to a gene. Germline V gene data show CDR1 as SGHRS and CDR2 as YFSETQ. CDR3 nucleotides: TGCGCCAGCAGCTTACTCTCCGGGACAGTCACAGATACGCAGTATTTT. It yields the protein CASSLLSGTVTDTQYF. The full variable domain, in which reference TRBV5-1 and TRBJ2-3 provide the parts outside the CDR3, is KAGVTQTPRYLIKTRGQQVTLSCSPISGHRSVSWYQQTPGQGLQFLFEYFSETQRNKGNFPGRFSGRQFSNSRSEMNVSTLELGDSALYLCASSLLSGTVTDTQYFGPGTRLTVL.